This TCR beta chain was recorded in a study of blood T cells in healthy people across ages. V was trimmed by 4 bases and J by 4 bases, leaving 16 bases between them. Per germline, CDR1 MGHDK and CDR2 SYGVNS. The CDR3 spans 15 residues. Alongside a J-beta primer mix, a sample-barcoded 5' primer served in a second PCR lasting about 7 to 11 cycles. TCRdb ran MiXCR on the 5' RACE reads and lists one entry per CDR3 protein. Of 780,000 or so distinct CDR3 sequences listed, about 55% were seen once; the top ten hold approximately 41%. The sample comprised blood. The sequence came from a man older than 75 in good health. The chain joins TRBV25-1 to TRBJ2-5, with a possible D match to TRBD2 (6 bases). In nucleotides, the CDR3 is TGTGCCAGCAGTGTACCCTCCGGGGGATTAGAGACCCAGTACTTC. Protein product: CASSVPSGGLETQYF.